This TCR beta chain was recovered during a study of blood T cell repertoires in COVID-19 (TCRdb year 2020). Some background on the complete study: The collaborator samples originated in the United States, Italy and Spain and spanned the acute and convalescent phases of COVID-19. The material from the prospective study consisted of cDNA or gDNA derived from T cells, B-cell-depleted T cells, or PBMCs. The dataset comprised deeply sampled blood TCRbeta repertoires from subjects exposed to, actively infected with, or recovered from COVID-19. The repertoires were made available in a free public database intended to serve as a resource for research on the immune response to SARS-CoV-2. The samples were drawn from the first 160 participants of the ongoing ImmuneRACE study and from over 950 subjects provided by 6 global collaborators. The sample metadata nearly always contained a de-identified subject ID, COVID-19 status, age in years and sex. Where available, HLA class I and class II types were taken from metadata supplied by the sample provider and were not determined by assay-based typing. Here is what the overall study found, with its caveats: How much clinical and demographic metadata was included differed by source and by participant, and the metadata was provided uncurated.

Collaborating institutions collected whole blood in K2EDTA tubes following their own protocols. For TCRbeta analysis, collaborators shipped samples as frozen whole blood, isolated PBMCs, or DNA extracted from either of those sample types. Regarding this clone: Its binding antigen is unknown. One base away there is no much larger clone; base qualities are not given.

TCRbeta CDR3 regions were amplified from genomic DNA using the immunoSEQ Assay, a bias-controlled multiplex PCR. From the authors' description of their analysis: Nucleated cell counts per sample were estimated from amplification of reference gene primers within the assay. To quantify the absolute abundance of each unique TCRbeta CDR3 rearrangement, sequence reads were collapsed and filtered. For each sample, productive Simpson clonality was calculated as the square root of Simpson's diversity index over productive rearrangements. Not all clones reach the TCRdb copy of this immuneACCESS table, which keeps in-frame sequences only. Checked studies attribute under half of the gap to unresolved V genes and leave the rest unexplained. The D gene and trimming were derived from the DNA, and the V and J assignments and clone size from that table. The sample table holds about 46,000 clones, of which 88% were seen once. The ten largest make up about 8% of the sample.

Cut back by 1 base and 6 bases, the V and J ends lie 9 bases apart. The CDR3 spans 13 residues, from the cysteine through the phenylalanine. Only the CDR3 portion is preserved as DNA: 39 bases, with reading frame beginning at the first base. Based on the germline V gene (reference sequence), the CDR1 and CDR2 sequences are LGHDT and YNNKEL. What was sequenced was peripheral blood. This TCR derives from a man aged 45 to 65 with acute or convalescent COVID-19. This sequence uses TRBV3-1 (or the pseudogene TRBV3-2) and TRBJ1-1; no D gene is confidently identified. The nucleotide sequence reads as follows: TGTGCCAGCAGCCAAGGAGGGCAGTCTGAAGCTTTCTTT. It translates to CASSQGGQSEAFF.